A selection of T cell receptor beta chains follows, all from one sample in a study of cytomegalovirus exposure and HLA in healthy donors. The assay was immunoSEQ multiplex PCR, and TCRdb's table has in-frame clones only and misses some. The table includes about 120,000 clones, approximately 68% detected once. The sequenced sample was PBMCs. These receptors were obtained from a man aged 25-40 years in good health and CMV-seropositive. The CDR3 runs from the conserved cysteine through the conserved F or W. D genes are given only for firm matches. Rows may omit the clone size; those that give it use once, few, many or a size class.

j_call: TRBJ2-3; v_call: TRBV15; clone_size: NA; d_call: TRBD2; cdr3_nt: TGTGCCACCAGCAGACTGAGCGGGGAAAGCACAGATACGCAGTATTTT; cdr3_aa: CATSRLSGESTDTQYF
j_call: TRBJ2-7; v_call: TRBV29-1; clone_size: NA; d_call: TRBD1; cdr3_nt: TGCAGCGCCGCGGGGACAGGGGGCGCGAGGATTGAATTC; cdr3_aa: CSAAGTGGARIEF
j_call: TRBJ2-1; v_call: TRBV27; clone_size: NA; d_call: NA; cdr3_nt: TGTGCCAGCAGTTTATTCTCTAGCGCATCCTACAATGAGCAGTTCTTC; cdr3_aa: CASSLFSSASYNEQFF
j_call: TRBJ1-4; v_call: TRBV6-5; clone_size: NA; d_call: NA; cdr3_nt: TGTGCCAGCAGTGGCGTCCACCAGGGGAATGAAAAACTGTTTTTT; cdr3_aa: CASSGVHQGNEKLFF
j_call: TRBJ1-3; v_call: TRBV2; clone_size: NA; d_call: NA; cdr3_nt: TGTGCCAGCAGCCTCGGGGGGTGGGGAAACACCATATATTTT; cdr3_aa: CASSLGGWGNTIYF
j_call: TRBJ1-1; v_call: TRBV6-6; clone_size: NA; d_call: NA; cdr3_nt: TGTGCCAGCAGTTACATGGGCCCCTACACTGAAGCTTTCTTT; cdr3_aa: CASSYMGPYTEAFF
j_call: TRBJ1-5; v_call: TRBV10-2; clone_size: NA; d_call: NA; cdr3_nt: TGCGCCAGCAGTGAGTCGACAATTGGGCAGCCCCAGCATTTT; cdr3_aa: CASSESTIGQPQHF
j_call: TRBJ2-3; v_call: TRBV5-1; clone_size: NA; d_call: TRBD2; cdr3_nt: TGCGCCAGCAGCCCTCCACTAGCGGGAGGATCAGATACGCAGTATTTT; cdr3_aa: CASSPPLAGGSDTQYF
j_call: TRBJ2-1; v_call: TRBV5-4; clone_size: NA; d_call: TRBD2; cdr3_nt: TGTGCCAGCAGCGCGGGAGGAGCGGGAGGGTTCAGTGAGCAGTTCTTC; cdr3_aa: CASSAGGAGGFSEQFF
j_call: TRBJ1-1; v_call: TRBV10-3; clone_size: few; d_call: NA; cdr3_nt: TGTGCCATCAGCGACACGAACACTGAAGCTTTCTTT; cdr3_aa: CAISDTNTEAFF
j_call: TRBJ1-1; v_call: TRBV18; clone_size: few; d_call: TRBD1; cdr3_nt: TGTGCCAGCTCACCAGTAGGACAGGACACTGAAGCTTTCTTT; cdr3_aa: CASSPVGQDTEAFF
j_call: TRBJ2-1; v_call: TRBV2; clone_size: NA; d_call: TRBD1; cdr3_nt: TGTGCCAGCAGTGAAACGGGTCTTGGGACAGGGCTTAGCAATGAGCAGTTCTTC; cdr3_aa: CASSETGLGTGLSNEQFF
j_call: TRBJ2-7; v_call: TRBV4-1; clone_size: few; d_call: TRBD2; cdr3_nt: TGCGCCAGCAGCCAAGTAGGGGCGGGAGGGCCCCGAGAGCAGTACTTC; cdr3_aa: CASSQVGAGGPREQYF
j_call: TRBJ2-1; v_call: TRBV27; clone_size: NA; d_call: TRBD1; cdr3_nt: TGTGCCAGCAGCCGATGGACAGGGGAGTACAATGAGCAGTTCTTC; cdr3_aa: CASSRWTGEYNEQFF
j_call: TRBJ1-1; v_call: TRBV6-1; clone_size: NA; d_call: NA; cdr3_nt: TGTGCGGGAGCAGCCAAGAACACTGAAGCTTTCTTT; cdr3_aa: CAGAAKNTEAFF
j_call: TRBJ1-1; v_call: TRBV30; clone_size: few; d_call: TRBD1; cdr3_nt: TGTGCCTCATCCCGACAGGGTCGGGACACTGAAGCTTTCTTT; cdr3_aa: CASSRQGRDTEAFF
j_call: TRBJ2-7; v_call: TRBV2; clone_size: NA; d_call: TRBD1; cdr3_nt: TGTGCCAGCAGTATGGGACAGGGGCCCTACGAGCAGTACTTC; cdr3_aa: CASSMGQGPYEQYF
j_call: TRBJ2-7; v_call: TRBV4-1; clone_size: few; d_call: NA; cdr3_nt: TGCGCCAGCAGCCAGGCCGGGAAAATAAACTACGAGCAGTACTTC; cdr3_aa: CASSQAGKINYEQYF
j_call: TRBJ2-5; v_call: TRBV9; clone_size: few; d_call: NA; cdr3_nt: TGTGCCAGCAGCGCCCTTGGGCTGCAAGAGACCCAGTACTTC; cdr3_aa: CASSALGLQETQYF
j_call: TRBJ2-7; v_call: TRBV6-5; clone_size: NA; d_call: NA; cdr3_nt: TGTGCCAGCAGCAACACAAAGATCAGCTCCTACGAGCAGTACTTC; cdr3_aa: CASSNTKISSYEQYF
j_call: TRBJ2-1; v_call: TRBV5-1; clone_size: few; d_call: NA; cdr3_nt: TGCGCCAGCAGCCCCAGTAGCGGAACGGCCCTAAACAATGAGCAGTTCTTC; cdr3_aa: CASSPSSGTALNNEQFF
j_call: TRBJ2-7; v_call: TRBV5-1; clone_size: NA; d_call: NA; cdr3_nt: TGCGCCAGCTCCACCCCCAGGGACTACGAGCAGTACTTC; cdr3_aa: CASSTPRDYEQYF
j_call: TRBJ2-1; v_call: TRBV19; clone_size: NA; d_call: NA; cdr3_nt: TGTGCCAGTAGTATTAGCAGTATAGGCAATGAGCAGTTCTTC; cdr3_aa: CASSISSIGNEQFF
j_call: TRBJ2-5; v_call: TRBV7-2; clone_size: few; d_call: TRBD1; cdr3_nt: TGTGCCAGCAGCCGGGTAGGGGGCGTAAACCAAGAGACCCAGTACTTC; cdr3_aa: CASSRVGGVNQETQYF
j_call: TRBJ2-1; v_call: TRBV11-2; clone_size: NA; d_call: NA; cdr3_nt: TGTGCCAGCAGCTCCGCCGGGACTCCACCGTACCTCTTC; cdr3_aa: CASSSAGTPPYLF
j_call: TRBJ2-7; v_call: TRBV18; clone_size: NA; d_call: NA; cdr3_nt: TGTGCCAGCTCACCCGTGTCCTACGAGCAGTACTTC; cdr3_aa: CASSPVSYEQYF
j_call: TRBJ2-5; v_call: TRBV7-9; clone_size: NA; d_call: TRBD2; cdr3_nt: TGTGCCAGCAGCCCCGGGGTAGCGGGGGAAGAGACCCAGTACTTC; cdr3_aa: CASSPGVAGEETQYF
j_call: TRBJ1-1; v_call: TRBV5-5; clone_size: NA; d_call: TRBD1; cdr3_nt: TGTGCCAGCAACCACCCGATAGGACAGGGGAGTCCTGAAGCTTTCTTT; cdr3_aa: CASNHPIGQGSPEAFF
j_call: TRBJ1-1; v_call: TRBV5-4; clone_size: NA; d_call: NA; cdr3_nt: TGTGCCAGCAGCTTGGTGCCGCGGGAATCTGAAGCTTTCTTT; cdr3_aa: CASSLVPRESEAFF
j_call: TRBJ2-7; v_call: TRBV7-2; clone_size: NA; d_call: TRBD1; cdr3_nt: TGTGCCAGCAGCCAAACACGGGACAGTGATTCCTACGAGCAGTACTTC; cdr3_aa: CASSQTRDSDSYEQYF
j_call: TRBJ2-2; v_call: TRBV19; clone_size: NA; d_call: NA; cdr3_nt: TGTGCCAGTAGTATCTGGGGACATAACACCGGGGAGCTGTTTTTT; cdr3_aa: CASSIWGHNTGELFF
j_call: TRBJ1-4; v_call: TRBV5-1; clone_size: NA; d_call: TRBD1; cdr3_nt: TGCGCCAGCAGCTTTAGGACAGGGGGCAGTAATGAAAAACTGTTTTTT; cdr3_aa: CASSFRTGGSNEKLFF
j_call: TRBJ1-2; v_call: TRBV6-6; clone_size: few; d_call: NA; cdr3_nt: TGTGCCAGCAGTTCAGGGGTGTACTATGGCTACACCTTC; cdr3_aa: CASSSGVYYGYTF
j_call: TRBJ1-5; v_call: TRBV21-1; clone_size: NA; d_call: NA; cdr3_nt: TGTGCCAGCAGACTTAAGGGAGGTTGGGGCAATCAGCCCCAGCATTTT; cdr3_aa: CASRLKGGWGNQPQHF
j_call: TRBJ2-5; v_call: TRBV5-4; clone_size: NA; d_call: NA; cdr3_nt: TGTGCCAGCAGCTTCAGATTAGCCGGTGGGGAGACCCAGTACTTC; cdr3_aa: CASSFRLAGGETQYF
j_call: TRBJ2-1; v_call: TRBV29-1; clone_size: few; d_call: NA; cdr3_nt: TGCAGCGGAATTGGGTTTGGGTCGGTACAGAATGAGCAGTTCTTC; cdr3_aa: CSGIGFGSVQNEQFF
j_call: TRBJ2-7; v_call: TRBV4-2; clone_size: NA; d_call: NA; cdr3_nt: TGTGCCAGCAGCCAAGATATAGGGGAACGGCAGTACTTC; cdr3_aa: CASSQDIGERQYF
j_call: TRBJ2-1; v_call: TRBV7-8; clone_size: NA; d_call: TRBD2; cdr3_nt: TGTGCCAGCAGCGCCCCGGGACTAGCGTCTATCAATGAGCAGTTCTTC; cdr3_aa: CASSAPGLASINEQFF
j_call: TRBJ1-4; v_call: TRBV5-1; clone_size: few; d_call: NA; cdr3_nt: TGCGCCAGCAGCGTAGACAGGACTTATGAAAAACTGTTTTTT; cdr3_aa: CASSVDRTYEKLFF
j_call: TRBJ2-6; v_call: TRBV5-1; clone_size: few; d_call: NA; cdr3_nt: TGCGCCAGCAAAAGGGGACTCTCCGGTACTGGGGCCAACGTCCTGACTTTC; cdr3_aa: CASKRGLSGTGANVLTF
j_call: TRBJ2-1; v_call: TRBV7-3; clone_size: NA; d_call: NA; cdr3_nt: TGTGCCAGCAGCTTAGTAGGCAGGACTGTTGGCAAGGCGAATGAGCAGTTCTTC; cdr3_aa: CASSLVGRTVGKANEQFF